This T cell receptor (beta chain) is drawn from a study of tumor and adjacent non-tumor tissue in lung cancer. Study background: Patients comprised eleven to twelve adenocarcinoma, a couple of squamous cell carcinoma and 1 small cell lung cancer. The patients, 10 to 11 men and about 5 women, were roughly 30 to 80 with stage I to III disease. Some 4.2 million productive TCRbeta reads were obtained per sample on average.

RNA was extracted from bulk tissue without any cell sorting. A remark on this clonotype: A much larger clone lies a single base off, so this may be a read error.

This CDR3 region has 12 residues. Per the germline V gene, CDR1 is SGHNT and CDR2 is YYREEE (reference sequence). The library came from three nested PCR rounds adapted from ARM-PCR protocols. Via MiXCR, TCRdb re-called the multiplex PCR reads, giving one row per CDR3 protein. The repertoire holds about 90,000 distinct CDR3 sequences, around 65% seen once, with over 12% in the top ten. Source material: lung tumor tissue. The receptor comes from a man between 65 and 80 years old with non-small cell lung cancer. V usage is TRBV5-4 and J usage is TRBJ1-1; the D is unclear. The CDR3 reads CASSLGLTEALF. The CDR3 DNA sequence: TGTGCCAGCAGCTTGGGCCTCACTGAAGCTCTCTTT.